This is a list of T cell receptor beta chains from one sample in a study of OX40 agonist ivuxolimab in advanced cancers. Clones were read by immunoSEQ multiplex PCR, and TCRdb kept only the in-frame ones, dropping some. This sample has approximately 60,000 clones; more than 65% occur once, and the top ten carry about 6%. The material was CD4+ or CD8+ T cells sorted from blood, obtained in a trial of the OX40 agonist ivuxolimab. Receptors were obtained from an adult with an advanced solid tumor such as melanoma, head and neck, liver or kidney cancer. The CDR3 runs from the conserved cysteine through the conserved F or W. A D gene is named only where the DNA matches it firmly. Some rows mark clone size as missing; the rest say once, few, many or name a class of expanded clone.

d_gene,v_gene,abundance,j_gene,CDR3aa,CDR3nt
NA,TRBV11-2,NA,TRBJ1-1,CASSVSGRNTEAFF,TGTGCCAGCAGCGTATCCGGGAGGAACACTGAAGCTTTCTTT
TRBD2,TRBV6-5,NA,TRBJ2-3,CASSSSGRATDTQYF,TGTGCCAGCAGTTCAAGCGGGAGGGCGACAGATACGCAGTATTTT
NA,TRBV19,NA,TRBJ1-1,CASSSDRGTEAFF,TGTGCCAGTAGCTCTGACAGAGGGACTGAAGCTTTCTTT
TRBD2,TRBV6-6,NA,TRBJ2-1,CASRIAGSSYNEQFF,TGTGCCAGCAGAATAGCGGGAAGCTCCTACAATGAGCAGTTCTTC
NA,TRBV28,NA,TRBJ2-7,CASSFWRNEQYF,TGTGCCAGCAGTTTTTGGCGCAACGAGCAGTACTTC
TRBD2,TRBV7-8,NA,TRBJ2-1,CASRSNPFSGRKGEQFF,TGTGCCAGCAGGTCCAACCCCTTCAGCGGGAGGAAGGGTGAGCAGTTCTTC
NA,TRBV9,NA,TRBJ1-5,CASSAGLDQPQHF,TGTGCCAGCAGCGCAGGGCTAGACCAGCCCCAGCATTTT
TRBD1,TRBV6-5,NA,TRBJ1-3,CASRYDGTASGNTIYF,TGTGCCAGCAGATACGATGGGACAGCCTCTGGAAACACCATATATTTT
TRBD2,TRBV2,few,TRBJ2-7,CATTGLAGTEQYF,TGTGCCACCACTGGACTAGCGGGAACCGAGCAGTACTTC
NA,TRBV7-2,NA,TRBJ1-2,CASSLRGMTATQYGYTF,TGTGCCAGCAGCTTGAGGGGGATGACCGCTACTCAATATGGCTACACCTTC
NA,TRBV6-1,NA,TRBJ1-3,CASSERGAASGNTIYF,TGTGCCAGCAGTGAAAGGGGGGCTGCCTCTGGAAACACCATATATTTT
NA,TRBV7-2,few,TRBJ2-7,CASSLASEVLYEQYF,TGTGCCAGCAGCTTAGCGTCTGAGGTCTTATACGAGCAGTACTTC
NA,TRBV10-1,NA,TRBJ2-3,CASRDDRSSTDTQYF,TGCGCCAGCAGAGACGACAGGTCTAGCACAGATACGCAGTATTTT
NA,TRBV7-9,NA,TRBJ1-2,CASSLQGTGNYGYTF,TGTGCCAGCAGCTTACAAGGAACAGGGAACTATGGCTACACCTTC
NA,TRBV7-6,NA,TRBJ2-2,CASSKGLPNPRELFF,TGTGCCAGCAGCAAGGGACTCCCAAATCCCCGGGAGCTGTTTTTT
NA,TRBV6-4,NA,TRBJ1-2,CASRPSGYGYTF,TGTGCCAGCAGGCCTTCCGGATATGGCTACACCTTC
NA,TRBV6-6,NA,TRBJ1-1,CASSPDMVTEAFF,TGTGCCAGCAGCCCCGATATGGTCACTGAAGCTTTCTTT
TRBD2,TRBV2,NA,TRBJ2-7,CASSPTSGNTYEQYF,TGTGCCAGCAGTCCGACTAGCGGAAATACCTACGAGCAGTACTTC
NA,TRBV7-8,once,TRBJ2-5,CASSFLTGRETQYF,TGTGCCAGCAGCTTTCTGACGGGGCGGGAGACCCAGTACTTC
TRBD1,TRBV2,NA,TRBJ2-1,CASSEDRVGGNEQFF,TGTGCCAGCAGTGAGGACAGGGTCGGGGGCAATGAGCAGTTCTTC
NA,TRBV9,NA,TRBJ1-1,CASSSQTNTEAFF,TGTGCCAGCAGCTCCCAGACGAACACTGAAGCTTTCTTT
NA,TRBV20-1,NA,TRBJ2-1,CSANRGNEQFF,TGCAGTGCCAACCGGGGGAATGAGCAGTTCTTC
NA,TRBV5-1,NA,TRBJ2-5,CASYVRAGETQYF,TGCGCCAGCTACGTAAGAGCAGGAGAGACCCAGTACTTC
NA,TRBV7-8,NA,TRBJ1-5,CASSSQGILQPQHF,TGTGCCAGCAGCTCCCAGGGTATACTTCAGCCCCAGCATTTT
NA,TRBV5-5,NA,TRBJ1-1,CASSLERPGSDTEAFF,TGTGCCAGCAGCTTGGAAAGGCCAGGGTCAGACACTGAAGCTTTCTTT
NA,TRBV5-1,few,TRBJ2-7,CASSLVGAVSYEQYF,TGCGCCAGCAGCTTGGTTGGCGCGGTCTCCTACGAGCAGTACTTC
TRBD1,TRBV25-1,NA,TRBJ1-5,CASSPGQGSQPQHF,TGTGCCAGCAGTCCGGGACAGGGGAGCCAGCCCCAGCATTTT
NA,TRBV9,NA,TRBJ2-3,CASSARLTGLGTDTQYF,TGTGCCAGCAGCGCCAGACTCACGGGCCTCGGGACAGATACGCAGTATTTT
TRBD2,TRBV23-1,NA,TRBJ2-7,CASSQWEGRSYEQYF,TGCGCCAGCAGTCAATGGGAGGGCCGCTCCTACGAGCAGTACTTC
NA,TRBV18,NA,TRBJ2-7,CASSPPSSSYYEQYF,TGTGCCAGCTCACCACCGTCTAGCTCCTACTACGAGCAGTACTTC
NA,TRBV5-1,NA,TRBJ2-1,CASSLEPLDSSYNEQFF,TGCGCCAGCAGCTTGGAGCCCCTTGACAGCTCCTACAATGAGCAGTTCTTC
TRBD1,TRBV14,NA,TRBJ1-2,CASSSGQGYGYTF,TGTGCCAGCAGCTCGGGACAGGGGTATGGCTACACCTTC
TRBD1,TRBV7-9,NA,TRBJ2-1,CASSSRTGVSYNEQFF,TGTGCCAGCAGCTCTCGGACAGGTGTCTCCTACAATGAGCAGTTCTTC
TRBD2,TRBV28,NA,TRBJ2-7,CASQGTSGRELTPYEQYF,TGTGCCAGTCAGGGGACTAGCGGGAGGGAGTTGACGCCCTACGAGCAGTACTTC
NA,TRBV14,NA,TRBJ1-4,CASSPRVETVATNEKLFF,TGTGCCAGCAGCCCCCGAGTTGAAACCGTTGCAACTAATGAAAAACTGTTTTTT
TRBD1,TRBV18,NA,TRBJ1-2,CASSPIGQGGYGYTF,TGTGCCAGCTCACCAATCGGACAGGGGGGTTATGGCTACACCTTC
NA,TRBV5-4,NA,TRBJ2-3,CASSLGGITDTQYF,TGTGCCAGCAGCTTGGGGGGGATCACAGATACGCAGTATTTT
NA,TRBV19,NA,TRBJ1-2,CASSPGNNYGYTF,TGTGCCAGTAGTCCAGGGAATAACTATGGCTACACCTTC
NA,TRBV7-9,few,TRBJ1-1,CASSYIGQEAFF,TGTGCCAGCAGCTACATCGGGCAGGAAGCTTTCTTT
TRBD2,TRBV2,NA,TRBJ2-5,CASGTSGETQYF,TGTGCCAGCGGGACTAGCGGGGAGACCCAGTACTTC
NA,TRBV7-2,once,TRBJ2-3,CASSLGGDTDTQYF,TGTGCCAGCAGCTTAGGGGGGGATACAGATACGCAGTATTTT
TRBD1,TRBV6-5,NA,TRBJ1-1,CASSYRQGVGTEAFF,TGTGCCAGCAGTTACAGGCAGGGGGTGGGCACTGAAGCTTTCTTT
NA,TRBV5-1,few,TRBJ1-1,CASSLAVGMNTEAFF,TGCGCCAGCAGCTTGGCAGTGGGCATGAACACTGAAGCTTTCTTT
TRBD2,TRBV30,NA,TRBJ2-7,CAWSTASGPYEQYF,TGTGCCTGGAGTACGGCTAGCGGGCCCTACGAGCAGTACTTC
NA,TRBV5-4,NA,TRBJ1-1,CASSLDGGAITEAFF,TGTGCCAGCAGCTTGGATGGAGGGGCTATCACTGAAGCTTTCTTT
TRBD1,TRBV27,NA,TRBJ2-7,CASSPLQGALNYEQYF,TGTGCCAGCAGTCCCTTACAGGGGGCCTTAAACTACGAGCAGTACTTC
NA,TRBV4-1,NA,TRBJ2-5,CASSQEGQGLRETQYF,TGCGCCAGCAGCCAAGAAGGTCAGGGCCTGAGAGAGACCCAGTACTTC
NA,TRBV4-3,NA,TRBJ2-1,CASSQGVGFALEGNEQFF,TGCGCCAGCAGCCAAGGGGTAGGGTTCGCCTTGGAGGGGAATGAGCAGTTCTTC